These T cell receptor beta chains were read from a single sample in a study of blood T cell repertoires in COVID-19. Profiled with immunoSEQ multiplex PCR; TCRdb holds only in-frame clones, not every one. The sample holds approximately 450,000 clones, 85% to 90% seen once. Input material: peripheral blood. These receptor sequences come from a woman in her thirties with acute or convalescent COVID-19. Each CDR3 is given with its conserved first and last residue. Fields, in order: D gene, V gene, J gene, clone size, CDR3 protein, CDR3 DNA. The D gene is left open where the match is weak. Some rows mark clone size as missing; the rest say once, few, many or name a class of expanded clone.

D: TRBD1
V: TRBV3-1/TRBV3-2
J: TRBJ2-3
size: -
CDR3: CASSNTGGTDTQYF
DNA: TGTGCCAGCAGCAACACAGGGGGCACAGATACGCAGTATTTT

D: -
V: TRBV3-1/TRBV3-2
J: TRBJ2-1
size: -
CDR3: CASSQEALSPYNEQFF
DNA: TGTGCCAGCAGCCAAGAAGCACTGAGTCCCTACAATGAGCAGTTCTTC

D: TRBD1
V: TRBV5-1
J: TRBJ2-1
size: -
CDR3: CASSRRQGYNEQFF
DNA: TGCGCCAGCAGTAGACGACAGGGATACAATGAGCAGTTCTTC

D: -
V: TRBV27
J: TRBJ1-6
size: -
CDR3: CASSFSAETYNSPLHF
DNA: TGTGCCAGCAGTTTTTCCGCAGAAACGTATAATTCACCCCTCCACTTT

D: -
V: TRBV30
J: TRBJ2-7
size: -
CDR3: CAWSVRRASVGSYEQYF
DNA: TGTGCCTGGAGTGTACGTAGGGCTAGCGTAGGCTCCTACGAGCAGTACTTC

D: -
V: TRBV12-2
J: TRBJ1-2
size: -
CDR3: CASRFRGGGYTF
DNA: TGTGCAAGTCGCTTCAGGGGCGGTGGCTACACCTTC

D: -
V: TRBV5-6
J: TRBJ1-1
size: -
CDR3: CASSAHRVEAFF
DNA: TGTGCCAGCAGCGCACACAGAGTAGAAGCTTTCTTT

D: -
V: TRBV4-1
J: TRBJ2-5
size: many
CDR3: CASSPGRGLQETQYF
DNA: TGCGCCAGCAGCCCTGGGCGGGGGCTCCAAGAGACCCAGTACTTC

D: -
V: TRBV4-1
J: TRBJ2-7
size: -
CDR3: CASSLSTAYEQYF
DNA: TGCGCCAGCAGTCTTAGCACTGCCTACGAGCAGTACTTC

D: TRBD1
V: TRBV15
J: TRBJ1-5
size: -
CDR3: CATSRGTGEGQPQHF
DNA: TGTGCCACCAGCAGAGGGACAGGGGAGGGTCAGCCCCAGCATTTT

D: TRBD1
V: TRBV2
J: TRBJ1-5
size: -
CDR3: CASSEGGTGNQPQHF
DNA: TGTGCCAGCAGTGAAGGAGGGACAGGCAATCAGCCCCAGCATTTT

D: -
V: TRBV30
J: TRBJ2-2
size: -
CDR3: CAWSIGVNTGELFF
DNA: TGTGCCTGGAGCATCGGGGTGAACACCGGGGAGCTGTTTTTT

D: TRBD1
V: TRBV30
J: TRBJ1-1
size: few
CDR3: CAYRRSGTGGTEAFF
DNA: TGTGCCTATCGTCGTTCCGGGACAGGGGGGACTGAAGCTTTCTTT

D: -
V: TRBV18
J: TRBJ1-2
size: -
CDR3: CASSLGQGTLYGYTF
DNA: TGTGCCAGCTCACTCGGCCAGGGGACCCTCTATGGCTACACCTTC

D: TRBD1
V: TRBV5-1
J: TRBJ2-2
size: -
CDR3: CASSDRDRFTGELFF
DNA: TGCGCCAGCAGCGACCGGGACAGGTTCACCGGGGAGCTGTTTTTT

D: TRBD1
V: TRBV7-9
J: TRBJ1-1
size: -
CDR3: CASSLRTGNTEAFF
DNA: TGTGCCAGCAGCTTACGGACAGGGAACACTGAAGCTTTCTTT

D: -
V: TRBV30
J: TRBJ1-2
size: -
CDR3: CAWGEGNYGYTF
DNA: TGTGCCTGGGGAGAGGGGAACTATGGCTACACCTTC

D: TRBD1
V: TRBV5-1
J: TRBJ2-7
size: -
CDR3: CASSLGPGQGSYEQYF
DNA: TGCGCCAGCAGCTTGGGTCCGGGACAGGGGAGCTACGAGCAGTACTTC

D: -
V: TRBV3-1/TRBV3-2
J: TRBJ2-3
size: once
CDR3: CASSQRGGTLPDTQYF
DNA: TGTGCCAGCAGCCAGAGGGGGGGGACCCTTCCAGATACGCAGTATTTT

D: -
V: TRBV5-4
J: TRBJ1-3
size: -
CDR3: CASSFTAGNTIYF
DNA: TGTGCCAGCAGCTTCACAGCCGGAAACACCATATATTTT

D: TRBD1
V: TRBV28
J: TRBJ1-5
size: -
CDR3: CASRWGQGEYSNQPQHF
DNA: TGTGCCAGCCGCTGGGGACAGGGGGAATATAGCAATCAGCCCCAGCATTTT

D: -
V: TRBV28
J: TRBJ1-6
size: -
CDR3: CASSLRRERNSPLHF
DNA: TGTGCCAGCAGTTTACGACGGGAAAGAAATTCACCCCTCCACTTT

D: -
V: TRBV11-2
J: TRBJ1-3
size: -
CDR3: CASSLSVNPGNTIYF
DNA: TGTGCCAGCAGCTTATCAGTTAATCCCGGAAACACCATATATTTT

D: TRBD2
V: TRBV9
J: TRBJ2-5
size: -
CDR3: CASSPSTSGGETQYF
DNA: TGTGCCAGCAGCCCGTCGACTAGCGGGGGTGAGACCCAGTACTTC

D: -
V: TRBV20-1
J: TRBJ1-1
size: -
CDR3: CSASLGGEAFF
DNA: TGCAGTGCTAGTCTGGGGGGGGAAGCTTTCTTT

D: TRBD2
V: TRBV11-2
J: TRBJ2-5
size: -
CDR3: CASSPGLAGQGTQYF
DNA: TGTGCCAGCAGCCCGGGACTAGCGGGGCAGGGGACCCAGTACTTC

D: -
V: TRBV7-9
J: TRBJ2-5
size: -
CDR3: CASSEGPETQYF
DNA: TGTGCCAGCAGCGAGGGCCCGGAGACCCAGTACTTC

D: TRBD1
V: TRBV2
J: TRBJ2-5
size: -
CDR3: CASRDTGTGRETQYF
DNA: TGTGCCAGCAGGGACACCGGGACAGGGCGGGAGACCCAGTACTTC

D: -
V: TRBV6-5
J: TRBJ1-1
size: once
CDR3: CASSYGAAYTEAFF
DNA: TGTGCCAGCAGTTACGGGGCCGCCTACACTGAAGCTTTCTTT